The TCR beta chain under discussion was sequenced for a study of T-cell memory formation after mild COVID-19. About the study: TCR clusters were largely donor specific. Study-level findings and limits: Contracting clones, day 15 to 85, had balanced CD4/CD8, and later expanders favored CD4+. Pre-infection memory contained some responding clones, which suggested that cross-reactive memory had joined.

This clonotype was found a few times. The antigen remains undetermined. From germline, CDR1 is KGHDR and CDR2 SFDVKD. Trimming pared 4 bases from V and 7 bases from J, leaving 10 bases between. The CDR3 has 12 amino acids. The authors produced TCR alpha and TCR beta cDNA libraries with sample barcodes and UMIs by 5'RACE using constant-segment primers. TCRdb re-called the 5' RACE reads through MiXCR, storing one row per CDR3 protein. The table shows around 370,000 distinct CDR3 sequences, with around 20% occurring only once. This chain joins TRBV24-1 and TRBJ2-7; D is unclear. This receptor was identified in an adult woman who had mild COVID-19 (a few samples of this study predate the infection). Cell type and time point are not known. Sample: PBMCs or a T cell subset sorted from them (not recorded which). The CDR3 DNA reads as TGTGCCACCAGTGACGACGAACGTGAGCAGTACTTC. As protein: CATSDDEREQYF.